These 27 T cell receptor beta chains were all obtained from the same sample, sequenced in a study of T cells expressing NK-cell markers. From its re-call of the 5' RACE reads, TCRdb lists each CDR3 protein once, without DNA. Its table records around 140,000 distinct CDR3 sequences. Material: blood T cells: a sorted CD56 or NKG2C T cell subset, CD4+ or CD8+ T cells, or bulk PBMC T cells (not recorded which). These receptors were collected from a man aged 18 to 29 in good health.

This chain joins TRBV4-3 and TRBJ1-3; TCRdb gives TRBD1 as the D gene, but with no DNA this cannot be confirmed. Looked up from germline, CDR1 is LGHNA and CDR2 is YSLEER. The CDR3 extends over 16 amino acids. This CDR3 reads CASSQAHGTTGNTIYF.

This CDR3 is CASSPAGGFMRTEAFF. The V gene is TRBV5-1, the J gene TRBJ1-1. CDR1 and CDR2 (germline): SGHRS, YFSETQ. The CDR3 has 16 amino acids.

The CDR3 here is CAWSPTVGIAKNIQYF. The chain uses TRBV30 and TRBJ2-4. The CDR3 consists of 16 residues. Germline V lookup: CDR1 GTSNPN, CDR2 SVGIG (reference sequence).

The chain links TRBV7-2 to TRBJ1-3. Germline CDR1 SGHTA, CDR2 FQGNSA. This CDR3 comprises 14 residues. The CDR3 loop is CASSLRGTGNTIYF. The whole variable domain, filled in from reference TRBV7-2 and TRBJ1-3, reads GAGVSQSPSNKVTEKGKDVELRCDPISGHTALYWYRQSLGQGLEFLIYFQGNSAPDKSGLPSDRFSAERTGGSVSTLTIQRTQQEDSAVYLCASSLRGTGNTIYFGEGSWLTVV.

The rearrangement uses TRBV6-5 and TRBJ1-1; TCRdb's assignment of TRBD1 cannot be checked, as there is no DNA. Germline V gene data show CDR1 as MNHEY and CDR2 as SVGAGI. The CDR3 length is 15 residues. The CDR3 loop is CASSYKQGSNTEAFF.

This chain joins TRBV7-9 and TRBJ1-1. This CDR3 has 12 residues. Germline loops: CDR1 SEHNR, CDR2 FQNEAQ (reference sequence). The CDR3 is CASSTEDTEAFF.

CDR3 region: CASSYDSTYEQYF. The chain has TRBV12-3 or TRBV12-4 and TRBJ2-7. This CDR3 has 13 residues.

The V gene is TRBV3-1, the J gene TRBJ2-5; TCRdb's D call, TRBD1, is unchecked because there is no DNA. The CDR3 runs 14 residues. CDR1 and CDR2 from the germline V gene are LGHDT and YNNKEL (reference sequence). The CDR3 sequence is CASSRRDRQETQYF.

The rearrangement uses TRBV27 and TRBJ2-3; TCRdb picks TRBD2, but there is no DNA to check that call. There are 15 residues in the CDR3. Germline CDR1 is MNHEY and CDR2 is SMNVEV (reference sequence). This CDR3 reads CASTLLAGVGDTQYF.

The gene calls are TRBV5-4 and TRBJ2-4; the D call from TCRdb, TRBD2, cannot be confirmed without DNA. The CDR3 is 19 residues long. Germline loops: CDR1 SGHNT, CDR2 YYREEE (reference sequence). The CDR3 is CASSLSLAGRGTAKNIQYF.

The chain joins TRBV3-1 to TRBJ2-7; checking the TCRdb D call of TRBD1 is not possible without DNA. CDR3 length equals 16 residues. CDR1 is LGHDT and CDR2 is YNNKEL in the germline V gene (reference sequence). CDR3 sequence: CASSQVAGASSYEQYF.

CDR3 amino acids: CASSKRRLRQVGLETQYF. The chain couples TRBV21-1 to TRBJ2-5; there is no DNA to check the TCRdb D call of TRBD1. TRBV21-1 represents a pseudogene. CDR3 size: 18 residues.

The chain is built from TRBV4-1 and TRBJ1-3. Per germline, CDR1 MGHRA and CDR2 YSYEKL. The CDR3 runs 15 residues. Here the CDR3 reads CASSQFHGGRNTIYF.

The CDR3 region is CASSYETGIHVTQYF. The V call is TRBV6-5, the J call TRBJ2-5; no DNA is available, so the TRBD1 call from TCRdb remains unchecked. The germline V gene has CDR1 MNHEY and CDR2 SVGAGI. CDR3 length: 15 amino acids.

The V gene is TRBV15, the J gene TRBJ1-5. CDR3 size: 16 residues. Germline CDR1 and CDR2: LNHNV and YYDKDF (reference sequence). The CDR3 sequence: CATSSATAYSNQPQHF.

This sequence joins TRBV11-3 and TRBJ2-1; with no DNA, the TCRdb D assignment of TRBD2 cannot be verified. This CDR3 is built from 13 residues. Germline V gene lookup returns CDR1 SGHNT and CDR2 YENEEA. The CDR3: CASSHKIAEEQFF.

The chain joins TRBV2 to TRBJ2-5; TCRdb outputs TRBD1, but without DNA this stays unchecked. CDR3 length: 13 amino acids. Germline CDR1 SNHLY, CDR2 FYNNEI. The CDR3 loop reads CASWGYPMETQYF. Full variable domain (rest looked up from reference TRBV2 and TRBJ2-5): EPEVTQTPSHQVTQMGQEVILRCVPISNHLYFYWYRQILGQKVEFLVSFYNNEISEKSEIFDDQFSVERPDGSNFTLKIRSTKLEDSAMYFCASWGYPMETQYFGPGTRLLVL.

The chain recombines TRBV10-3 with TRBJ2-1; TCRdb designates TRBD1, a call that cannot be tested without DNA. The CDR3 extends over 14 amino acids. The V gene's germline CDR1 is ENHRY and CDR2 SYGVKD. The CDR3 is CAISGQEVANEQFF.

This chain links TRBV10-1 with TRBJ2-5; TCRdb picks TRBD2, but there is no DNA to check that call. The CDR3 length is 13 residues. Germline CDR1 and CDR2: WNHNN and SYGVQD (reference sequence). The CDR3 is CASSLAAGETQYF.

The gene calls are TRBV6-1 and TRBJ2-7; TCRdb picks TRBD1, but there is no DNA to check that call. CDR3 length equals 15 residues. CDR1 and CDR2 from the germline V gene are MNHNS and SASEGT. CDR3: CASSEGRGQAYEQYF.

The CDR3 loop is CASSIYNTEAFF. The V gene is TRBV19, the J gene TRBJ1-1. The CDR3 spans 12 residues. Germline V CDR1 and CDR2: LNHDA, SQIVND (reference sequence).

The V and J genes are TRBV7-9 and TRBJ2-3; TCRdb picks TRBD1, but there is no DNA to check that call. Germline V gives CDR1 SEHNR, CDR2 FQNEAQ (reference sequence). The CDR3 consists of 13 residues. The CDR3: CASSLPRGDTQYF.

The rearrangement links TRBV4-2 to TRBJ1-1; TCRdb's D gene call, TRBD1, goes unchecked for lack of DNA. The CDR3 is made up of 15 amino acids. CDR1 LGHNA and CDR2 YNFKEQ come from the germline V gene. CDR3: CASSLYRGQAFEAFF.

The chain recombines TRBV19 with TRBJ2-1; TCRdb's D gene call, TRBD1, goes unchecked for lack of DNA. CDR1 and CDR2 (germline): LNHDA, SQIVND (reference sequence). The CDR3 length is 17 residues. The CDR3 region is CASSIRGPDRGLSEQFF.

The rearrangement links TRBV5-1 to TRBJ2-1; the D call from TCRdb, TRBD1, cannot be confirmed without DNA. This CDR3 has 16 amino acids. Germline CDR1 reads SGHRS; CDR2 reads YFSETQ. The CDR3 region is CASSLHRENAYNEQFF.

The genes are TRBV19 and TRBJ1-5; the TCRdb call, TRBD1, lacks DNA for checking. The CDR3 has 15 residues. Germline lookup yields CDR1 LNHDA and CDR2 SQIVND (reference sequence). CDR3 in amino acids: CASISGAGGGQPQHF.

The J gene is TRBJ2-1, the V gene TRBV4-1; TCRdb proposes TRBD1, but this gene call is untestable without DNA. Germline V lookup: CDR1 MGHRA, CDR2 YSYEKL. This CDR3 has 16 residues. The chain's CDR3 is CASSQSAGTGGYEQFF.